Below, 10 T cell receptor beta chains from the same sample are listed, as sequenced in a study of tumor and adjacent non-tumor tissue in lung cancer. Three rounds of nested PCR, following a modified ARM-PCR protocol, produced the TCRbeta library. Via MiXCR, TCRdb re-called the multiplex PCR reads, giving one row per CDR3 protein. The data show about 110,000 distinct CDR3 sequences, about 61% seen once. RNA was extracted from bulk tissue without any cell sorting. Distant lung tissue was collected more than 3 cm away from the tumor edge. Sequencing used distant non-tumor lung tissue. These TCRs come from a man aged 55-75 years with non-small cell lung cancer.

To note about this clonotype: This may come from a read error, since a much larger clone is one base off. CDR3 sequence (DNA): TGTGCCAGCAGTTACAGGGGGGCTGGCGGGCAGTACTTC. Encoded protein: CASSYRGAGGQYF. This rearrangement joins TRBV6-5 to TRBJ2-7, with D perhaps TRBD1 or TRBD2 (6 bases each). Germline loops: CDR1 MNHEY, CDR2 SVGAGI. The V end lost 2 bases, the J end lost 9 bases, and 14 bases lay between the germline ends. The CDR3 sequence is 13 residues long.

To note about this clonotype: A junction end diverges from the germline sequence, so it may reflect a read error. The chain recombines TRBV5-4 with TRBJ2-1, with unresolved D. The CDR3 extends over 12 amino acids. CDR1 and CDR2 (germline): SGHNT, YYREEE (reference sequence). CDR3 protein: CDSSLGVNEQSF. CDR3 coding DNA: TGTGACAGCAGCTTGGGTGTCAATGAGCAGTCCTTC.

The genes are TRBV11-1 and TRBJ2-5; TRBD2 is a possible D gene (6 bases). CDR1 is SGHAT, CDR2 FQDESV, per germline (reference sequence). Trimming removed 4 bases at V and 7 bases at J, with 13 bases between. The CDR3 covers 13 residues. CDR3 bases: TGTGCCAGCAGCTCGGACGGGGGAGGGACCCAGTACTTC. Protein product: CASSSDGGGTQYF.

As regards this clonotype: At one end, the junction sequence differs from germline, possibly due to a read error. This chain joins TRBV5-4 and TRBJ2-3; no clear D gene. CDR1 is SGHNT, CDR2 YYREEE, per germline (reference sequence). This CDR3 region has 13 residues. CDR3 loop: CASRLLWADTQYF. The CDR3 nucleotides are TGTGCCAGCAGATTGCTCTGGGCGGATACACAGTATTTT.

The chain carries TRBV7-3 and TRBJ2-5; D uncertain. CDR3 size: 13 residues. Trimming left V 5 bases short and J 4 bases short, with 11 bases between. The germline gives CDR1 SGHTA, CDR2 FQGTGA. The CDR3 sequence: CASSTTGTETQYF. CDR3 bases: TGTGCCAGCAGCACAACCGGAACAGAGACCCAGTACTTC.

About this clonotype itself: The junction and the germline gene differ at one end; a read error may be behind it. The V and J genes are TRBV4-2 and TRBJ1-3; D uncertain. The V gene's germline CDR1 is LGHNA and CDR2 YNFKEQ. This CDR3 region has 18 residues. Here the CDR3 DNA reads TGTGCCATCAGCCAAGAGTCAGTCGGCACAGTATCTGGAAACACCATATATTTT. This codes for CAISQESVGTVSGNTIYF.

This clonotype was recorded many times. This chain uses TRBV12-5 with TRBJ2-2; perhaps D is TRBD1 or TRBD2 (5 bases each). CDR1 is LGHNT and CDR2 is FRNRAP in the germline V gene. Deletions cut 9 bases from V and 6 bases from J, with 17 bases between. The CDR3 contains 14 residues. The CDR3 reads CASETAAGSGELFF. CDR3 coding DNA: TGTGCTAGCGAGACAGCGGCCGGATCCGGGGAGCTGTTTTTT.

This clonotype was found a few times. The rearrangement links TRBV24-1 to TRBJ2-7; D might be TRBD1 (5 bases). Germline assignment: CDR1 KGHDR and CDR2 SFDVKD. The CDR3 has 12 amino acids. V was cut by 4 bases and J by 6 bases, with 9 bases left in between. The CDR3 DNA reads TGTGCCACCAGTGAGTCAGGGCGCGAGCAGTACTTC. Its protein product is CATSESGREQYF.

Worth noting for this clonotype: Relative to the germline gene, one junction end is altered; a read error may explain this. This chain joins TRBV20-1 and TRBJ2-7; 8 positions match TRBD2. The CDR3 length is 16 residues. Germline values: CDR1 DFQATT, CDR2 SNEGSKA (reference sequence). This CDR3 is CSARIPGTRSSGEQHF. CDR3 nucleotide sequence: TGCAGTGCTAGGATACCCGGGACTAGATCTTCGGGGGAGCAGCACTTC.

This clonotype was seen only a few times. A much larger clone differs from this one at a single base, so this may be a read error. The CDR3 carries no conserved terminal phenylalanine or tryptophan, so it likely arises from a read error. The V gene is TRBV4-3, the J gene TRBJ2-2; D is uncertain. The CDR3 extends over 15 amino acids. Germline V gene lookup returns CDR1 LGHNA and CDR2 YSLEER. Deletions cut 0 bases from V and 6 bases from J, with 11 bases between. CDR3 coding DNA: TGCGCCAGCAGCCAAGACCCCAGTCTCGCCGGGGAGCTGTTTTAT. Amino acid sequence: CASSQDPSLAGELFY.